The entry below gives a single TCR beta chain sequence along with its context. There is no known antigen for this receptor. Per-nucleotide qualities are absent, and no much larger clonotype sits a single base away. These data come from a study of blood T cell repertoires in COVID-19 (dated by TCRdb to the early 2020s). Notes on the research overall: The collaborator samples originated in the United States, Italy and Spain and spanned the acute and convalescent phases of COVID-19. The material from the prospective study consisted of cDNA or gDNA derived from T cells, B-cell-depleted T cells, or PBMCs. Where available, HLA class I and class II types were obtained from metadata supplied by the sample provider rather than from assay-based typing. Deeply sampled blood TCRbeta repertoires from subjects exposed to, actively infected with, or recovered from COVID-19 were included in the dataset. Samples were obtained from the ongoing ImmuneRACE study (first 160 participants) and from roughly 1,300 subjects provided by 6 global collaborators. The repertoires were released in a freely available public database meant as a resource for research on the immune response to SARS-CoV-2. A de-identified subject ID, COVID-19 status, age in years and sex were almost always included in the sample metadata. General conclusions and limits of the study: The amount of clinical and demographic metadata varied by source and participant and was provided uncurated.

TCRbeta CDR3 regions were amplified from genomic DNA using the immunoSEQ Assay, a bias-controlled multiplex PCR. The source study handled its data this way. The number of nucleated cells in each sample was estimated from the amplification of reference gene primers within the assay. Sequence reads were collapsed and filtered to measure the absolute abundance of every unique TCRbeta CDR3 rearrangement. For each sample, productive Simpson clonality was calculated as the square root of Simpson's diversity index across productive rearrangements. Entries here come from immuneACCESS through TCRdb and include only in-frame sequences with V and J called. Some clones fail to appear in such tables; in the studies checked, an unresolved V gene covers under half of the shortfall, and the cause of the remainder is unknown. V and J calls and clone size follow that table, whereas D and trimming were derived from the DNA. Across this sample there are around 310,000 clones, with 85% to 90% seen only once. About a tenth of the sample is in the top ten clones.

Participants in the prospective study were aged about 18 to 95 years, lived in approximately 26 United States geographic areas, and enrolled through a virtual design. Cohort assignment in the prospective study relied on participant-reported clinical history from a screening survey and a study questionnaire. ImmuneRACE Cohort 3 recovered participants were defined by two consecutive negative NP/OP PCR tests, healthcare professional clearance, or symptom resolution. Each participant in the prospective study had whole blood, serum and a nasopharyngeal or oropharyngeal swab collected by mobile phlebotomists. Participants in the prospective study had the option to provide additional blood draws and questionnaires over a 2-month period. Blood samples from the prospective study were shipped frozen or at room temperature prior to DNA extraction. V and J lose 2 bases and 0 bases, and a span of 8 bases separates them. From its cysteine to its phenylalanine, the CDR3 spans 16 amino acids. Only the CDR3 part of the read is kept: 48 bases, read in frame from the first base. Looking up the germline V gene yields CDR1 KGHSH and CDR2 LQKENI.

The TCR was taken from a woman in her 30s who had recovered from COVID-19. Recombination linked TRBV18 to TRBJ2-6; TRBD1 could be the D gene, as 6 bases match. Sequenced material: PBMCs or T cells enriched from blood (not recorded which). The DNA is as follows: TGTGCCAGCTCACCAAGAGGGGGCTCTGGGGCCAACGTCCTGACTTTC. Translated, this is CASSPRGGSGANVLTF.